This TCR beta chain was identified during a study of cytotoxic CD8 clonotypes in ibrutinib-treated CLL. The overall study: For this cohort, patients were about a dozen relapsed/refractory and some 15 treatment-naive, while 17 were IGHV unmutated. Outcomes included around 24 partial and 2 complete responses; after median about 5.5 years, around 15 stayed remitted and 12 progressed.

General observations from the study: Public clonotypes occurred uncommonly; on treatment, they contracted or remained stable.

As regards this clone: Its specificity is unknown.

Target depth was 1 in 200,000 to 1 in 1 million T cells, about 10x per clonotype. Repertoires were generated with immunoSEQ multiplex PCR, while TCRdb's copy carries only in-frame clones and drops some. The table includes under 35,000 clones, 55% to 70% detected once. Germline CDR1 SGHRS, CDR2 YFSETQ. The CDR3 extends over 14 amino acids. V lost 2 bases, J lost 7 bases, and 10 bases lay in between. The origin of this receptor is a human donor with chronic lymphocytic leukemia. The sample consisted of PBMCs, taken after 24 months of ibrutinib treatment. The chain has TRBV5-1 and TRBJ1-6; D unclear. The CDR3 here is CASSFRRENSPLHF. The CDR3, as DNA: TGCGCCAGCAGCTTTAGACGGGAGAATTCACCCCTCCACTTT.